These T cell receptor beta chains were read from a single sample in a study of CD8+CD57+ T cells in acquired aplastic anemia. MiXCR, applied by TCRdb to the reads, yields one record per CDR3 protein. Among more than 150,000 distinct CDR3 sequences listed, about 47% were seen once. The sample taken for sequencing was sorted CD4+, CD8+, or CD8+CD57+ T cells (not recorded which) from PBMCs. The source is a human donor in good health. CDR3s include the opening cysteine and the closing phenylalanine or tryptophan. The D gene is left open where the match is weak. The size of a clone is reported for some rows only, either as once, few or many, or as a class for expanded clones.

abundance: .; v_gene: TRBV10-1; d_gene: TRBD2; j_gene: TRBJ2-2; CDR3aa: CASSEFLAGKTGELFF; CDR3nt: TGCGCCAGCAGTGAGTTCTTAGCGGGAAAAACCGGGGAGCTGTTTTTT
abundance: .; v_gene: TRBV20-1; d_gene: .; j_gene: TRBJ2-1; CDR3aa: CSAREGASNEQFF; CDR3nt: TGCAGTGCTAGGGAGGGGGCAAGCAATGAGCAGTTCTTC
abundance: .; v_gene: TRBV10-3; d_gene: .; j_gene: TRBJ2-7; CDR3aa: CAISESTGLSYEQYF; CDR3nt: TGTGCCATCAGTGAGTCGACCGGACTCTCCTACGAGCAGTACTTC
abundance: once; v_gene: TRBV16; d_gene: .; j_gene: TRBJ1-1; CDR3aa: CASSHERAFF; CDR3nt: TGTGCCAGCAGCCATGAAAGAGCTTTCTTT
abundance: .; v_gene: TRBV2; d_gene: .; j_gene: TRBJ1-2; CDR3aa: CASSEGRGAGYTF; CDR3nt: TGTGCCAGCAGTGAAGGCCGGGGCGCAGGCTACACCTTC
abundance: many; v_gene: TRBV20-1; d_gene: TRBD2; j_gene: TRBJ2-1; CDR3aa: CSSPASGRNEQFF; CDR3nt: TGCAGTTCCCCCGCCAGCGGGAGGAATGAGCAGTTCTTC
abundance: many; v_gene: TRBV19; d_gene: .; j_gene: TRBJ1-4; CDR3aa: CASNRLWAANEKLFF; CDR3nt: TGTGCCAGTAACAGGTTATGGGCCGCTAATGAAAAACTGTTTTTT
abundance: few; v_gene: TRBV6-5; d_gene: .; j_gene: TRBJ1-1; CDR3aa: CASSYPGRTEAFF; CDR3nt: TGTGCCAGCAGTTACCCGGGTCGCACTGAAGCTTTCTTT
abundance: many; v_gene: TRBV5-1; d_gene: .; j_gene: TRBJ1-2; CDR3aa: CASSLSWGVDGYTF; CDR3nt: TGCGCCAGCAGCTTGAGTTGGGGGGTAGATGGCTACACCTTC
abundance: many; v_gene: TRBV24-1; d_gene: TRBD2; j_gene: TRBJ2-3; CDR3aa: CATSRTSGSEDTQYF; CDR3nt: TGTGCCACCAGCCGGACTAGCGGGAGTGAAGATACGCAGTATTTT
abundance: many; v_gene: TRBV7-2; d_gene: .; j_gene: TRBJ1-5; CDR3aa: CASSLRDQPQHF; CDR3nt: TGTGCCAGCAGCTTAAGGGATCAGCCCCAGCATTTT
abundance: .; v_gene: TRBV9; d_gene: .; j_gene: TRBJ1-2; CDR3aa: CASSVGQGPNYGYTF; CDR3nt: TGTGCCAGCAGCGTAGGGCAGGGGCCGAACTATGGCTACACCTTC